This T cell receptor (beta chain) is drawn from a study of blood T cells in healthy people across ages. The individuals who served as donors were healthy Caucasians living in Russia, aged roughly 6 to 100. Germline CDR1 is SNHLY and CDR2 is FYNNEI. The CDR3 has 17 amino acids. The authors ran a second PCR of about 6 to 11 cycles using a sample-barcoded 5' primer and a J-beta primer mix. The template-switch adaptor, which had 12 random nucleotides, put a tag on each cDNA molecule. Each of the samples gave a minimum of 3 million paired-end reads that contained CDR3. TCRdb passed the 5' RACE reads through MiXCR, listing each CDR3 protein once. The table includes some 850,000 distinct CDR3 sequences, approximately 24% detected once. This clonotype was seen a few times. Its ends do not fully match the called genes, so a read error is possible. This same sample was also taken into another study, of T cells of mothers and their children. That paper notes: Reads obtained per mother exceeded 8.5 million TCR beta CDR3 reads, with 3 million to 3.5 million obtained per child.

The J gene is TRBJ2-5, the V gene TRBV2; D is uncertain. This receptor was identified in a boy aged 10-17 years in good health. Sequenced material: blood. The CDR3 loop reads CASREEAAPRYQETQYF. DNA for the CDR3: TGTGCCAGCAGAGAAGAGGCAGCGCCTAGGTACCAAGAGACCCAGTACTTC.